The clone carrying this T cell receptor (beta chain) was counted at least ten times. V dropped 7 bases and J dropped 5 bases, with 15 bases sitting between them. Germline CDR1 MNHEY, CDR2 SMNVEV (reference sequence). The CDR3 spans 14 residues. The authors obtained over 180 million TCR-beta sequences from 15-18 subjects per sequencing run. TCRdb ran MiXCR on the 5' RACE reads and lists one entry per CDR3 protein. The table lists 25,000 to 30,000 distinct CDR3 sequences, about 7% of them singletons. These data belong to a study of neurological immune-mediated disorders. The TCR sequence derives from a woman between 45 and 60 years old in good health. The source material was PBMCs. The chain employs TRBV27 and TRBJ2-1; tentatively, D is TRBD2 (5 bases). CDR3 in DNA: TGTGCCAGCAACCCCTTTCCGGGGAACAATGAGCAGTTCTTC. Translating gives CASNPFPGNNEQFF.